These 10 T cell receptor beta chains share one sample of origin, sequenced in a study of T cell repertoires in cytomegalovirus infection. Each CDR3 protein gets one entry after TCRdb re-called the reads with MiXCR. The table includes approximately 300,000 distinct CDR3 sequences, 20% to 30% detected once. What these receptors recognize is not known. The sample was cultured PBMCs, taken from culture after CMV antigen stimulation. Receptor source: a human donor in good health (CMV status not recorded). Some clones in this sample may be carry-over from other donors' samples.

The gene calls are TRBV20-1 and TRBJ1-2, with D maybe TRBD1 (6 bases). The length of the CDR3 is 14 residues. Trimming took off 3 bases at V and 3 bases at J, with 14 bases between the two ends. Germline V gene data show CDR1 as DFQATT and CDR2 as SNEGSKA (reference sequence). The CDR3 here is CSASRPRGDYGYTF. The CDR3 region has the DNA TGCAGTGCTAGCCGACCCAGGGGAGACTATGGCTACACCTTC.

This rearrangement joins TRBV28 to TRBJ1-1; no reliable D call. The CDR3 consists of 14 residues. Trimming stripped 3 bases from V and 0 bases from J, with 8 bases between. Germline CDR1 reads MDHEN; CDR2 reads SYDVKM. This chain's CDR3 is CASSFAVLNTEAFF. CDR3 DNA sequence: TGTGCCAGCAGTTTCGCTGTTCTGAACACTGAAGCTTTCTTT. Full variable domain (remainder filled in from reference TRBV28 and TRBJ1-1): DVKVTQSSRYLVKRTGEKVFLECVQDMDHENMFWYRQDPGLGLRLIYFSYDVKMKEKGDIPEGYSVSREKKERFSLILESASTNQTSMYLCASSFAVLNTEAFFGQGTRLTVV.

The chain is built from TRBV20-1 and TRBJ2-7, with 9 bases lining up with TRBD2. The CDR3 totals 13 residues. CDR1 and CDR2 (germline): DFQATT, SNEGSKA (reference sequence). Trimming removed 6 bases from V and 3 bases from J; junction bases left unmatched: 6. CDR3 sequence: CSAKREVVYEQYF. The DNA of the CDR3 is TGCAGTGCCAAGCGGGAGGTAGTCTACGAGCAGTACTTC.

The chain is built from TRBV7-2 and TRBJ2-5, with 11 bases aligning to TRBD2. CDR1 SGHTA and CDR2 FQGNSA come from the germline V gene. Germline trimming cut 3 bases from V and 1 base from J; bases unmatched to any gene: 4. The CDR3 loop spans 16 amino acids. The CDR3 DNA is TGTGCCAGCAGCTTCCTAGCGGGAGGTACCCAAGAGACCCAGTACTTC. It translates to CASSFLAGGTQETQYF. Full variable domain (rest looked up from reference TRBV7-2 and TRBJ2-5): GAGVSQSPSNKVTEKGKDVELRCDPISGHTALYWYRQSLGQGLEFLIYFQGNSAPDKSGLPSDRFSAERTGGSVSTLTIQRTQQEDSAVYLCASSFLAGGTQETQYFGPGTRLLVL.

About this clonotype: This may come from a read error, since a much larger clone is one base off. The J gene is TRBJ1-1, the V gene TRBV7-2; D might be TRBD1 (6 bases). The CDR3 extends over 16 amino acids. Germline V gene lookup returns CDR1 SGHTA and CDR2 FQGNSA. The CDR3 DNA sequence: TGTGCCGGCAGGCGCACCCGGGACACCTTGAACACTGAAGCTTTCTTT. The encoded protein is CAGRRTRDTLNTEAFF.

J is TRBJ2-7 and V is TRBV28; the D is unclear. Trimming removed 1 base at V and 9 bases at J, with 13 bases between. Germline V gene lookup returns CDR1 MDHEN and CDR2 SYDVKM. The CDR3 has 13 residues. CDR3 bases: TGTGCCAGCAGTTTATTGAACAGAGTGGGGCAGTACTTC. Its translation: CASSLLNRVGQYF.

V usage is TRBV5-6 and J usage is TRBJ1-2; 8 nucleotides match TRBD1. Germline trimming cut 2 bases from V and 3 bases from J; bases unmatched to any gene: 9. CDR3 length: 16 residues. The germline CDR1 and CDR2 sequences are SGHDT and YYEEEE. CDR3 region: CASSFDRTGLYYGYTF. The CDR3 DNA reads as TGTGCCAGCAGCTTCGACCGGACAGGGCTTTACTATGGCTACACCTTC.

This chain joins TRBV12-3 or TRBV12-4 and TRBJ1-2, with D maybe TRBD1 (6 bases). This CDR3 contains 16 residues. V lost 8 bases and J lost 2, with 21 bases in between. The CDR3 region has the DNA TGTGCCAGCCGTGGCGGCAGGGGAAGAACAAACTATGGCTACACCTTC. Protein product: CASRGGRGRTNYGYTF.

The chain links TRBV6-8 to TRBJ2-6; D is unresolved. Germline assignment: CDR1 MNHGY and CDR2 SAAAGT. This CDR3 is 18 amino acids long. Trimming removed 6 bases from V and 0 bases from J, with 18 bases in between. The chain's CDR3 is CASSPGQRFPSGANVLTF. In nucleotides, the CDR3 is TGTGCCAGCAGCCCCGGGCAGCGTTTCCCCTCTGGGGCCAACGTCCTGACTTTC.

Ten or more counts support this clonotype. The chain recombines TRBV28 with TRBJ2-7; possibly TRBD1 or TRBD2 for D (5 bases each). In germline, CDR1 is MDHEN, CDR2 SYDVKM. The CDR3 runs to 14 residues. V lost 6 bases, J lost 2 bases, and 14 bases lay in between. This CDR3 is CASRSGPPAYEQYV. CDR3 bases: TGTGCCAGCAGGTCGGGACCCCCAGCCTACGAGCAGTACGTC.